One sample yielded the 8 T cell receptor beta chains listed below, sequenced in a study of T-cell reconstitution after alpha-beta-depleted transplantation in children. Unique molecular identifiers were built into the TCRbeta library. From the PCR reads, TCRdb called clonotypes with MiXCR, one entry per CDR3 protein. The data hold hundreds of thousands of distinct CDR3 sequences, with roughly 16% observed a single time. This sample comprised PBMCs, mostly from graft donor cells, obtained 360 days after TCRalphabeta/CD19-depleted stem cell transplant. These receptors were obtained from a boy younger than two who had a stem cell transplant for Wiskott-Aldrich syndrome, so the T cells may come from the graft donor.

The chain is built from TRBV27 and TRBJ2-3, with a weak D call TRBD1 (7 bases). The CDR3 has 15 amino acids. V shed 1 base and J shed 5 bases, with 13 bases lying between them. Germline-derived CDR1 and CDR2 are MNHEY and SMNVEV (reference sequence). CDR3 DNA: TGTGCCAGCAGTTTATATTCCAGGGGGGTAGATACGCAGTATTTT. This gives the protein CASSLYSRGVDTQYF.

This clonotype was seen a handful of times. This chain joins TRBV27 and TRBJ2-6, with TRBD2 matching over 8 bases. Germline-derived CDR1 and CDR2 are MNHEY and SMNVEV (reference sequence). The ends lost 3 bases at V and 0 bases at J; junction bases unmatched: 7. The CDR3 contains 18 residues. The CDR3 is CASSFLAGALSGANVLTF. CDR3 nucleotides: TGTGCCAGCAGTTTTCTAGCGGGTGCACTCTCTGGGGCCAACGTCCTGACTTTC.

This clonotype was counted a few times. The genes are TRBV7-9 and TRBJ2-6, with D unresolved. CDR1 is SEHNR and CDR2 is FQNEAQ in the germline V gene (reference sequence). The CDR3 runs to 15 residues. The V and J ends lost 5 bases and 1 base respectively, with 9 bases between them. In DNA, the CDR3 is TGTGCCAGCAGCGCCAGTGGATCTGGGGCCAACGTCCTGACTTTC. It translates to CASSASGSGANVLTF.

The rearrangement uses TRBV12-3 or TRBV12-4 and TRBJ2-2; TRBD2 aligns across 9 bases. CDR3 size: 17 residues. V dropped 6 bases and J dropped 3; count of bases not matched to a gene: 11. Here the CDR3 DNA reads TGTGCCAGCAGCCCCCCGGGCGGGGGGGCTTACACCGGGGAGCTGTTTTTT. Residues: CASSPPGGGAYTGELFF.

With respect to this clonotype: One junction end disagrees with the germline gene, perhaps due to a read error. The chain recombines TRBV20-1 with TRBJ1-6; D unclear. The CDR3 is made up of 13 amino acids. CDR1 and CDR2 (germline): DFQATT, SNEGSKA (reference sequence). DNA for the CDR3: TGCAGTGCCAGAGGAGAGGCCGATTCACCCCTCCACTTT. This codes for CSARGEADSPLHF.

The chain links TRBV10-1 to TRBJ2-5; D unclear. The CDR3 consists of 14 residues. Trimming took 0 bases from V and 1 from J, leaving 6 bases between them. CDR1 is WNHNN, CDR2 SYGVQD, per germline (reference sequence). CDR3 bases: TGCGCCAGCAGTGAGTCGCCGGCCCAAGAGACCCAGTACTTC. The encoded protein is CASSESPAQETQYF.

The sample holds a few counts of this clonotype. J is TRBJ2-3 and V is TRBV4-1; 9 positions match TRBD1. Trimming took 1 base from V and 3 from J; bases not matched to a gene: 11. The CDR3 loop spans 18 amino acids. Germline V gene sequence: CDR1 MGHRA, CDR2 YSYEKL. The DNA of the CDR3 is TGCGCCAGCAGCCAAGTAGTCTACGGGACAGGGAAAACAGATACGCAGTATTTT. Translated: CASSQVVYGTGKTDTQYF.

Only one count was recorded for this clonotype. This sequence joins TRBV7-6 and TRBJ2-7; D may correspond to TRBD1 or TRBD2 (5 bases each). V gave up 2 bases and J gave up 2 bases, with 16 bases separating them. The CDR3 covers 16 residues. The germline gives CDR1 SGHVS, CDR2 FNYEAQ. The CDR3 bases are TGTGCCAGCAGCTTACGACCCCGGGACCCTGCCTACGAGCAGTACTTC. Translating it yields CASSLRPRDPAYEQYF.